A single T cell receptor beta chain is shown here with its context. This sample is drawn from a study of response to subunit inactivated influenza vaccine. Each CDR3 protein is one row after TCRdb ran MiXCR on the RT-PCR reads. Found here are more than 450,000 distinct CDR3 sequences, roughly 12% of them singletons; the top ten hold roughly 10%. There are 16 residues in the CDR3. Deletions cut 1 base from V and 7 bases from J, with 18 bases between. CDR1 is SGHKS and CDR2 is YYEKEE in the germline V gene (reference sequence). The receptor's source is a man aged 50-59 years who received an inactivated influenza vaccine. Specimen: PBMCs from blood, collected on the day of vaccination. This chain connects TRBV5-5 to TRBJ1-5; D might be TRBD1 (6 bases). The CDR3 nucleotides are TGTGCCAGCAGCTTGAAACCAGGGGATTCAAGACAGCCCCAGCATTTT. Its translation is CASSLKPGDSRQPQHF.